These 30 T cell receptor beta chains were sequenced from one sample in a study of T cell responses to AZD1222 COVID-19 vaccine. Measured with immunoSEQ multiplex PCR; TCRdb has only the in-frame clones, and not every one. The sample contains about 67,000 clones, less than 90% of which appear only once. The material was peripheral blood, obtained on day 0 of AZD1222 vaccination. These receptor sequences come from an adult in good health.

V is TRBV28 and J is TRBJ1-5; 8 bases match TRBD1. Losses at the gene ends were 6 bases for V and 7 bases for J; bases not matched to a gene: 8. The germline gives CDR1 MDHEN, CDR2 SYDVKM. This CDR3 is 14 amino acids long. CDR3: CASSLTGDRQPQHF. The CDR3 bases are TGTGCCAGCAGCCTGACAGGGGATCGGCAGCCCCAGCATTTT.

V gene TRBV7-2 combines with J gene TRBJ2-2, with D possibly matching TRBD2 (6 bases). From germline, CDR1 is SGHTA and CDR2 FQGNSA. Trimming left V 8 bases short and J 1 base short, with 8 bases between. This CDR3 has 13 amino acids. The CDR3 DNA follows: TGTGCCAGCGGGCGGGAGAACACCGGGGAGCTGTTTTTT. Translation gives CASGRENTGELFF.

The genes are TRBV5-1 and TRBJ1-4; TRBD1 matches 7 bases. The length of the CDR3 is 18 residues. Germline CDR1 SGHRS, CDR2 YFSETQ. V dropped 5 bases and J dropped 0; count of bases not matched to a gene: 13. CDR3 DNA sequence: TGCGCCAGCAGGCGTAACCCGGGACAGATTGCAACTAATGAAAAACTGTTTTTT. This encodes CASRRNPGQIATNEKLFF.

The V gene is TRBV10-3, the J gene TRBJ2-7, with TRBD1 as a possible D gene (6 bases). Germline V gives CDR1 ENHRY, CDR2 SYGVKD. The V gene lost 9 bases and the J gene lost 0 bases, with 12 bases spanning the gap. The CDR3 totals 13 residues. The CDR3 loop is CAIKRTDSYEQYF. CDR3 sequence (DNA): TGTGCCATTAAAAGGACAGACTCCTACGAGCAGTACTTC.

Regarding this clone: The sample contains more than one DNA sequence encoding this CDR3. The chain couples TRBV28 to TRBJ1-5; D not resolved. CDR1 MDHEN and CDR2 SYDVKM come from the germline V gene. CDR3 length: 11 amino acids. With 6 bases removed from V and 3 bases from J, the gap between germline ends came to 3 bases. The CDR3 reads CASSDNQPQHF. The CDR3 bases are TGTGCCAGCAGCGACAATCAGCCCCAGCATTTT.

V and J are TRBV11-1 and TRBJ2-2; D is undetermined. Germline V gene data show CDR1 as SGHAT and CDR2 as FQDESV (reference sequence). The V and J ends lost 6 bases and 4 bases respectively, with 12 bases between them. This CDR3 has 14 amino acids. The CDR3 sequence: CASSITTSTGELFF. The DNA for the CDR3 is TGTGCCAGCAGTATAACAACTTCCACCGGGGAGCTGTTTTTT.

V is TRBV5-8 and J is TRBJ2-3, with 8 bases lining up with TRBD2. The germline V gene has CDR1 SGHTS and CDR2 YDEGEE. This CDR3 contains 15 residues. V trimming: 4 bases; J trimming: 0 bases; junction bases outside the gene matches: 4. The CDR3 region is CASSPLAGSTDTQYF. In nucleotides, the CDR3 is TGTGCCAGCAGCCCTCTAGCGGGTAGCACAGATACGCAGTATTTT.

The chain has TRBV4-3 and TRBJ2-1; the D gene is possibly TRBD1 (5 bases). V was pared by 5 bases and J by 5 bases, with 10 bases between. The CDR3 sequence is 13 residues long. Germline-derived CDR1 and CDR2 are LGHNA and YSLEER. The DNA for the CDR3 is TGCGCCAGCAGCATGAAACAGGACAATGAGCAGTTCTTC. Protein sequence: CASSMKQDNEQFF.

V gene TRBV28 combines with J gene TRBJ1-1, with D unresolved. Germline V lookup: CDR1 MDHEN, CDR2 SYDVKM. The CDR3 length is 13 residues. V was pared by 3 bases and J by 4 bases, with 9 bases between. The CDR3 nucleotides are TGTGCCAGCAGTTTCCGGGGTATCACTGAAGCTTTCTTT. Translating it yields CASSFRGITEAFF.

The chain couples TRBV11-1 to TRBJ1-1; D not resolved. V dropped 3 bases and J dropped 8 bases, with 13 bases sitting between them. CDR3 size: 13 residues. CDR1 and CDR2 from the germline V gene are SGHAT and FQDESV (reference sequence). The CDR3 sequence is CASSFGSSLEAFF. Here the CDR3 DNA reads TGTGCCAGCAGCTTTGGGAGCAGTCTAGAAGCTTTCTTT.

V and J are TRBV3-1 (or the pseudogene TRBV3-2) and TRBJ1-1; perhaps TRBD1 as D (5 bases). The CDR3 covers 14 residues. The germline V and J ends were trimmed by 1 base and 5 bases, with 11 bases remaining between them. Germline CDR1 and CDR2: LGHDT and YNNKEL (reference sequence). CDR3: CASSQVRDRTEAFF. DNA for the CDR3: TGTGCCAGCAGCCAAGTCAGGGATCGGACTGAAGCTTTCTTT.

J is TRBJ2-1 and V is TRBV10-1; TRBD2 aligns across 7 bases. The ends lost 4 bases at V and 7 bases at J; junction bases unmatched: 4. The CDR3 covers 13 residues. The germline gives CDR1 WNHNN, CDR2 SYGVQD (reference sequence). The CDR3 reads CASSGLAANEQFF. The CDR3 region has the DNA TGCGCCAGCAGTGGTCTAGCGGCGAATGAGCAGTTCTTC.

The CDR3 sequence is CSASDISPLHF. Written as DNA, the CDR3 is TGCAGTGCGTCCGATATTTCACCCCTCCACTTT. The rearrangement joins TRBV20-1 to TRBJ1-6; D gene unclear. V lost 6 bases, J lost 9 bases, and 9 bases lay in between. In germline, CDR1 is DFQATT, CDR2 SNEGSKA (reference sequence). The length of the CDR3 is 11 residues.

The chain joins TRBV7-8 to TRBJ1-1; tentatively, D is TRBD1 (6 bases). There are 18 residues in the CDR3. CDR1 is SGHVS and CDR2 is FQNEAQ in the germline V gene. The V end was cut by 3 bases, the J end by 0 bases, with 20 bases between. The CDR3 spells CASSFIGGGDRMNTEAFF. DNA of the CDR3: TGTGCCAGCAGCTTCATCGGGGGCGGAGACCGAATGAACACTGAAGCTTTCTTT.

CDR3 loop: CASSLAGGGETQYF. CDR3 bases: TGTGCCAGCAGCCTAGCGGGAGGTGGAGAGACCCAGTACTTC. The rearrangement uses TRBV7-3 and TRBJ2-5; 11 bases fit TRBD2. Germline V gene data show CDR1 as SGHTA and CDR2 as FQGTGA. The CDR3 sequence is 14 residues long. V was pared by 5 bases and J by 4 bases, with 3 bases of the junction left unmatched.

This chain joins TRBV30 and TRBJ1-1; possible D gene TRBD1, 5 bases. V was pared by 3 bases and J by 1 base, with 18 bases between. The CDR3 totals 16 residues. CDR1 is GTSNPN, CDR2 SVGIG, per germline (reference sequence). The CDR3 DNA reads TGTGCCTGGAGCCTCGCGCGACTGGGGACGAACACTGAAGCTTTCTTT. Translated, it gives CAWSLARLGTNTEAFF.

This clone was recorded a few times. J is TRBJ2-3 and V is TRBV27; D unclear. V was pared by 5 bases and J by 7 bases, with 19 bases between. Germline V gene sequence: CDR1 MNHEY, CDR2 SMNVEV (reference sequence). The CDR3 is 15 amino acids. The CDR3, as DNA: TGTGCCAGCAGTCTAAGACGTGCCCTGAGAAATACGCAGTATTTT. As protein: CASSLRRALRNTQYF.

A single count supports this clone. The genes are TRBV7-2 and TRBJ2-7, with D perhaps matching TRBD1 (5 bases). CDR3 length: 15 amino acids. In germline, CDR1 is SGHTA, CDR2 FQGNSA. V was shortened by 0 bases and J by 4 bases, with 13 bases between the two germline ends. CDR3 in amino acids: CASSLAQGRTYEQYF. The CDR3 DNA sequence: TGTGCCAGCAGCTTAGCGCAGGGCCGGACGTACGAGCAGTACTTC.

The CDR3 region has the DNA TGTGCCAGCAGCTTAGGACAGACGGCTTTCTTT. The encoded protein is CASSLGQTAFF. This chain connects TRBV7-2 to TRBJ1-1, with TRBD1 as a possible D gene (5 bases). V was pared by 1 base and J by 11 bases, with 8 bases between. The CDR3 has 11 residues. In germline, CDR1 is SGHTA, CDR2 FQGNSA.

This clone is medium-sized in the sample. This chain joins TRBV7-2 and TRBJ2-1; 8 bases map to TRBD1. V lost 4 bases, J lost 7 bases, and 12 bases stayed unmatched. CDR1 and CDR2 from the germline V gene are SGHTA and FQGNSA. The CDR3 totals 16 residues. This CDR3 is CASSSLPGQGGNEQFF. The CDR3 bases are TGTGCCAGCAGCTCCCTCCCCGGACAGGGCGGAAATGAGCAGTTCTTC.

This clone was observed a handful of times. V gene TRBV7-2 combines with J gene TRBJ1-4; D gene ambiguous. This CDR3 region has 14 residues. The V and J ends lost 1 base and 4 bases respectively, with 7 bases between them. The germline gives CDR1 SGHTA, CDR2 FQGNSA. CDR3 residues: CASSLGAGNEKLFF. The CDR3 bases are TGTGCCAGCAGCTTAGGGGCGGGTAATGAAAAACTGTTTTTT.

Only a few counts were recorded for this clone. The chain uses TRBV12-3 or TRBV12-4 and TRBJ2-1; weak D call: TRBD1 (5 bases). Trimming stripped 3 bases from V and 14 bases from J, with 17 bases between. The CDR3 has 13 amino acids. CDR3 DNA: TGTGCCAGCAGTTTTAGGGCTGGGGCTGGGGAGTTCTTC. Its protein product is CASSFRAGAGEFF.

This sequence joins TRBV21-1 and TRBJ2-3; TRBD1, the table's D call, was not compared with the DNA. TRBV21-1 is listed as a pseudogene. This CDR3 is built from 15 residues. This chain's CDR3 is CASSKIRVPSHTQYF. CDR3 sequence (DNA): TGTGCCAGCAGCAAAATCAGGGTCCCTTCTCATACGCAGTATTTT.

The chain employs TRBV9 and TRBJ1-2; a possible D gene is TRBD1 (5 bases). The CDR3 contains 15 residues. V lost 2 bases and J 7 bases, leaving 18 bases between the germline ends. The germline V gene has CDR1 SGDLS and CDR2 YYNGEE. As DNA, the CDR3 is TGTGCCAGCAGCGTTCACAGACAGAGGGCAGTTGGCTACACCTTC. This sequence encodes CASSVHRQRAVGYTF.

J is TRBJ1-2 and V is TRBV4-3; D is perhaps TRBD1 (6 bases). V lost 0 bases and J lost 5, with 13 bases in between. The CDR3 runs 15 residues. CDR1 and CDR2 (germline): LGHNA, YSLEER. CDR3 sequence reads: CASSQDKTGYYGYTF. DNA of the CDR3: TGCGCCAGCAGCCAAGATAAGACAGGTTATTATGGCTACACCTTC.

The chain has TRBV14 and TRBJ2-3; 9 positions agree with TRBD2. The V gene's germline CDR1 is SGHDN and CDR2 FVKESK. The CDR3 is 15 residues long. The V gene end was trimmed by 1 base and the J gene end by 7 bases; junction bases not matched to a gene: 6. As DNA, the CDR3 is TGTGCCAGCAGCCAAGTGGCGGGAGGGCCATATACGCAGTATTTT. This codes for CASSQVAGGPYTQYF.

CDR3 sequence reads: CASSQEGGYTEAFF. The DNA of the CDR3 is TGCGCCAGCAGCCAAGAAGGGGGTTACACTGAAGCTTTCTTT. The chain links TRBV4-3 to TRBJ1-1; tentative D call: TRBD1 (6 bases). CDR3 length equals 14 residues. V lost 0 bases and J lost 3, with 8 bases in between. Per the germline V gene, CDR1 is LGHNA and CDR2 is YSLEER.

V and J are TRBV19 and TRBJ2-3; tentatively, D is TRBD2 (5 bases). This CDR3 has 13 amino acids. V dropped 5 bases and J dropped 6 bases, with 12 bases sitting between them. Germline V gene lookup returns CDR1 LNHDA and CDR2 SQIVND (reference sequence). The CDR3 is CASSVGSGDTQYF. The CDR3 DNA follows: TGTGCCAGTAGTGTGGGGAGTGGGGATACGCAGTATTTT.

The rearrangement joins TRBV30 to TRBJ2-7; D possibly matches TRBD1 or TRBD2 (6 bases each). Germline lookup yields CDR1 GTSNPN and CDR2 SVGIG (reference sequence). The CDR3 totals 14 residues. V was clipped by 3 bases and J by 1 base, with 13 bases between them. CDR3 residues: CAWRVWGASYEQYF. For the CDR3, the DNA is TGTGCCTGGAGGGTGTGGGGGGCATCCTACGAGCAGTACTTC.

The CDR3 bases are TGCGCCAGCAGCCAAGAGGCGAGCAGCGAAACCGGGGAGCTGTTTTTT. Amino acids: CASSQEASSETGELFF. The chain is built from TRBV4-3 and TRBJ2-2; D call uncertain. V lost 0 bases and J lost 5, with 13 bases in between. The CDR3 runs 16 residues. Germline V gene data show CDR1 as LGHNA and CDR2 as YSLEER.